Listed here is a single T cell receptor (beta chain). CDR1 and CDR2 from the germline V gene are MGHRA and YSYEKL. Trimming took off 3 bases at V and 1 base at J, with 9 bases between the two ends. The CDR3 is 14 residues long. The TCRbeta library was prepared with unique molecular identifiers. TCRdb redid the calling of the PCR reads with MiXCR, one entry per CDR3 protein. The sample shows 800,000 to 1,000,000 distinct CDR3 sequences, roughly 29% of them seen only once. The data stem from a study of T-cell reconstitution after alpha-beta-depleted transplantation in children. The sequences come from PBMCs, mostly from graft donor cells, collected 360 days after TCRalphabeta/CD19-depleted stem cell transplant. This sequence was found in a boy under two years old who had a stem cell transplant for SCID, so the T cells may come from the graft donor. V is TRBV4-1 and J is TRBJ2-5; no reliable D call. The CDR3 reads CASSHLWAQETQYF. CDR3 nucleotide sequence: TGCGCCAGCAGCCATCTCTGGGCCCAAGAGACCCAGTACTTC.